These 9 T cell receptor beta chains were all obtained from the same sample, sequenced in a study of beta chain features in type 1 diabetes (dated 2018 in TCRdb). Libraries were prepared through the immunoSEQ multiplex PCR assay. The entire amount of isolated RNA was reverse transcribed using the High Capacity cDNA Reverse Transcription Kit, so the sequenced TCRB transcripts were expressed ones. The clones in this table, taken by TCRdb from immuneACCESS, are in-frame only. Not every clone is retained; where verified, under half of the shortfall comes from an unresolved V gene, and the cause of the rest is unknown. Here the sample has 350,000 to 450,000 clones; approximately 15% occur a single time. The ten largest clonotypes hold approximately 0.035% of the sample. Source material: naive CD4+ T cells from blood. Per the publication, the cell subset or site label means: true naive CD4+ T cells. Every receptor here comes from a man in his thirties or forties in good health.

The rearrangement uses TRBV5-4 and TRBJ2-5; weak D call: TRBD2 (6 bases). Trimming cost V 5 bases and J 2 bases, with 16 bases left between them. CDR1 SGHNT and CDR2 YYREEE come from the germline V gene (reference sequence). The CDR3 extends over 15 amino acids. CDR3 bases: TGTGCCAGCAGTTCCAATAGGGGACTGCAAGAGACCCAGTACTTC. Residues: CASSSNRGLQETQYF.

This rearrangement joins TRBV7-8 to TRBJ2-1; D is uncertain. Deletions cut 1 base from V and 6 bases from J, with 13 bases between. The CDR3 covers 15 residues. Germline CDR1 SGHVS, CDR2 FQNEAQ. The DNA for the CDR3 is TGTGCCAGCAGCTTAGTTCTCGAATTCATCAATGAGCAGTTCTTC. It codes for CASSLVLEFINEQFF.

This clone was recorded only once. The chain joins TRBV7-8 to TRBJ2-7; TRBD2 might be the D (6 bases). Germline V gene data show CDR1 as SGHVS and CDR2 as FQNEAQ. This CDR3 spans 15 amino acids. V lost 5 bases and J lost 0, with 14 bases in between. The CDR3 protein is CASSRRDWSSYEQYF. The DNA for the CDR3 is TGTGCCAGCAGCCGCCGGGACTGGAGCTCCTACGAGCAGTACTTC.

Regarding this clone: Other DNA sequences from this sample encode an identical CDR3 as well. The chain employs TRBV29-1 and TRBJ2-3, with TRBD1 as a possible D gene (5 bases). Germline CDR1 and CDR2: SQVTM and ANQGSEA. V lost 6 bases, J lost 3 bases, and 13 bases lay in between. CDR3 size: 13 residues. This chain's CDR3 is CSVAGRATDTQYF. The CDR3 DNA follows: TGCAGCGTGGCCGGCAGGGCGACAGATACGCAGTATTTT.

The J gene is TRBJ2-5, the V gene TRBV10-3; perhaps TRBD2 as D (6 bases). V lost 6 bases to trimming and J lost 2 bases, with 13 bases between them. This CDR3 contains 14 residues. Looked up from germline, CDR1 is ENHRY and CDR2 is SYGVKD. The CDR3 DNA reads as TGTGCCATCAGCGGGACTCTCACACAAGAGACCCAGTACTTC. Translated, it gives CAISGTLTQETQYF.

This clone was recorded a few times. The chain recombines TRBV7-9 with TRBJ1-1; D call uncertain. The CDR3 covers 14 residues. Trimming took 2 bases from V and 3 from J, leaving 10 bases between them. Germline V CDR1 and CDR2: SEHNR, FQNEAQ (reference sequence). CDR3 sequence: CASSLKGKDTEAFF. CDR3 sequence (DNA): TGTGCCAGCAGCTTAAAGGGAAAGGACACTGAAGCTTTCTTT.

This clone has more than one count but fewer than ten. The rearrangement links TRBV7-9 to TRBJ2-7; possible D gene TRBD1, 6 bases. Germline loops: CDR1 SEHNR, CDR2 FQNEAQ (reference sequence). Trimming removed 5 bases at V and 1 base at J, with 12 bases between. This CDR3 has 14 residues. The DNA for the CDR3 is TGTGCCAGCAGCGCGCGACAGGAATCCTACGAGCAGTACTTC. Its translation is CASSARQESYEQYF.

This clone has only a few counts. This chain joins TRBV7-9 and TRBJ1-2; D might be TRBD1 (5 bases). In germline, CDR1 is SEHNR, CDR2 FQNEAQ (reference sequence). The V gene lost 6 bases and the J gene lost 5 bases, with 13 bases spanning the gap. The CDR3 consists of 13 residues. This CDR3 is CASRRDGEYGYTF. The CDR3 DNA reads TGTGCCAGCAGACGGGACGGAGAGTATGGCTACACCTTC. The whole variable domain, filled in from reference TRBV7-9 and TRBJ1-2, reads DTGVSQNPRHKITKRGQNVTFRCDPISEHNRLYWYRQTLGQGPEFLTYFQNEAQLEKSRLLSDRFSAERPKGSFSTLEIQRTEQGDSAMYLCASRRDGEYGYTFGSGTRLTVV.

This clone was seen a few times. CDR3 coding DNA: TGTGCCACCGCAATGAGGGGGACTTCCTACGAGCAGTACTTC. It specifies CATAMRGTSYEQYF. The chain has TRBV2 and TRBJ2-7; D assignment may be TRBD1 or TRBD2 (6 bases each). V was shortened by 10 bases and J by 1 base, with 17 bases between the two germline ends. There are 14 residues in the CDR3. CDR1 is SNHLY and CDR2 is FYNNEI in the germline V gene.